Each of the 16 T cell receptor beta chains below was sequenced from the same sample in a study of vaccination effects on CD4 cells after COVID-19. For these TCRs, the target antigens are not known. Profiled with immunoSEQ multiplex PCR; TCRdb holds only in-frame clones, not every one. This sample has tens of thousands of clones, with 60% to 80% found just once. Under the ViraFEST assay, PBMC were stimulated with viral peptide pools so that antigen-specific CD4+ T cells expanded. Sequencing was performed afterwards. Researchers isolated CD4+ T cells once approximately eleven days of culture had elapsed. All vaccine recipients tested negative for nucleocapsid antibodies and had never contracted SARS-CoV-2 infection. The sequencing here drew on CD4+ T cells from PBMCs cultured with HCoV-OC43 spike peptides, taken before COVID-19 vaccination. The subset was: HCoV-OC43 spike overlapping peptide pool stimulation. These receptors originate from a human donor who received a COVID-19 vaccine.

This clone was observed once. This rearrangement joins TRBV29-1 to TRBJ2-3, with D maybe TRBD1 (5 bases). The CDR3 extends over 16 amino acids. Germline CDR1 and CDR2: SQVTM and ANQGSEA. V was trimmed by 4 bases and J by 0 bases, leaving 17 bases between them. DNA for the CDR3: TGCAGCGTTGCGGCCCCAGGGTTGTCTAGCACAGATACGCAGTATTTT. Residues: CSVAAPGLSSTDTQYF.

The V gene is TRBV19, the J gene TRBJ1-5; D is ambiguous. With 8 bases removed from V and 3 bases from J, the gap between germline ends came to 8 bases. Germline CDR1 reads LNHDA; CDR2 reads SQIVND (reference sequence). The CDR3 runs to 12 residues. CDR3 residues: CASCVNNQPQHF. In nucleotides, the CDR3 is TGTGCCAGTTGCGTCAACAATCAGCCCCAGCATTTT.

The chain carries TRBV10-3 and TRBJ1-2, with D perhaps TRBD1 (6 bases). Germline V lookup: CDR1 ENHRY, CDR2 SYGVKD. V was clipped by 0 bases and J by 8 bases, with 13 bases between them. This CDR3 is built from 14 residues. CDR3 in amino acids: CAISESLGARGYTF. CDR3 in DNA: TGTGCCATCAGTGAGTCTCTGGGGGCAAGAGGCTACACCTTC.

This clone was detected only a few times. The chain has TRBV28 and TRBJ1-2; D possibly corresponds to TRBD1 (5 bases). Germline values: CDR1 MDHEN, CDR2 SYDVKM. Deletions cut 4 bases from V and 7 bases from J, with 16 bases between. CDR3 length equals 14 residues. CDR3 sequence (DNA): TGTGCCAGCAGTTCCAGGGCCCTGGGGCCTGGCTACACCTTC. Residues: CASSSRALGPGYTF.

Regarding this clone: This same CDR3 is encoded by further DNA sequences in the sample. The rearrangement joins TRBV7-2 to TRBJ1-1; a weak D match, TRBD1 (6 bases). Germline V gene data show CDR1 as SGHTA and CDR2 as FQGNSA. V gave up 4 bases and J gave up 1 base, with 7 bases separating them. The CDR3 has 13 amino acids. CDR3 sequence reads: CASSSQGNTEAFF. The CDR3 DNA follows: TGTGCCAGCAGCTCACAGGGGAACACTGAAGCTTTCTTT.

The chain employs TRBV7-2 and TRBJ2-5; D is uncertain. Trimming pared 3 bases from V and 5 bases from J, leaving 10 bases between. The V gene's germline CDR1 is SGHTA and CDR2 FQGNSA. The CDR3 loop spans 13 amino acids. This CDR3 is CASSFGPTETQYF. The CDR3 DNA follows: TGTGCCAGCAGCTTTGGCCCCACGGAGACCCAGTACTTC.

The CDR3 nucleotides read TGTGCCAGCAGTCCTATTGGGACCGGGGAGCTGTTTTTT. This encodes CASSPIGTGELFF. The chain carries TRBV9 and TRBJ2-2; D uncertain. In germline, CDR1 is SGDLS, CDR2 YYNGEE. V shed 5 bases and J shed 5 bases, with 10 bases lying between them. This CDR3 is built from 13 residues.

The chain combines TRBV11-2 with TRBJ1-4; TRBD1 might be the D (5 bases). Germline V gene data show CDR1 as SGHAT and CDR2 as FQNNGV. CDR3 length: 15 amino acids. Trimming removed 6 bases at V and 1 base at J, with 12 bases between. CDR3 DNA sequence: TGTGCCAGCAGAAAAAGAGGGGTAACTAATGAAAAACTGTTTTTT. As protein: CASRKRGVTNEKLFF.

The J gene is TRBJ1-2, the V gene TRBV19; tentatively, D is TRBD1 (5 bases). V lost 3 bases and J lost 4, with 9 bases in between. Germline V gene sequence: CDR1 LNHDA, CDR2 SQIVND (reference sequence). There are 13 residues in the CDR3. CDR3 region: CASSISGSYGYTF. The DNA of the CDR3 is TGTGCCAGTAGTATTTCAGGGAGCTATGGCTACACCTTC.

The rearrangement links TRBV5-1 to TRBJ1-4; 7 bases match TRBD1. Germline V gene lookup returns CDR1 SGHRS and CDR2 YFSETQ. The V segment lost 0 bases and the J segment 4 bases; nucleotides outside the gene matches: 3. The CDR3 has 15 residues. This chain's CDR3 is CASSLGTGFNEKLFF. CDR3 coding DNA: TGCGCCAGCAGCTTGGGGACAGGTTTTAATGAAAAACTGTTTTTT.

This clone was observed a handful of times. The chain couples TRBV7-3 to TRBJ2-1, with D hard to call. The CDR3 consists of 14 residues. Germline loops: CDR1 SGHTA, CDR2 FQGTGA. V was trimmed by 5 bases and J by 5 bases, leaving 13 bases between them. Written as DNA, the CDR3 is TGTGCCAGCAGCCCTCGAGTGGGCAACAATGAGCAGTTCTTC. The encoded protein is CASSPRVGNNEQFF.

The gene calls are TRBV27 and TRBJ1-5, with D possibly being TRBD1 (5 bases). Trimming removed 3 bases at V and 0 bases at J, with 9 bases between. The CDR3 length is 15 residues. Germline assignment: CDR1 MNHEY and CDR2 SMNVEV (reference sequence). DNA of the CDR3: TGTGCCAGCAGTTTTTGGGGCCATAGCAATCAGCCCCAGCATTTT. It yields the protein CASSFWGHSNQPQHF.

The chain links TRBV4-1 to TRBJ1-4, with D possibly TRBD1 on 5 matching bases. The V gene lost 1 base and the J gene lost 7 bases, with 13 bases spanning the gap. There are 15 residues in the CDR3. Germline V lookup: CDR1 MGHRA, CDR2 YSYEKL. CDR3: CASSQAGTAFEKLFF. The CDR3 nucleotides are TGCGCCAGCAGCCAAGCCGGGACTGCCTTTGAAAAACTGTTTTTT.

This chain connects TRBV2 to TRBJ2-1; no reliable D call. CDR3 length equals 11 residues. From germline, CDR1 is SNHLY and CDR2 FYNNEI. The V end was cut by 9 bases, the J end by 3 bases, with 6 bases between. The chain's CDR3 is CASLYYNEQFF. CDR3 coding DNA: TGTGCCAGTCTATACTACAATGAGCAGTTCTTC.

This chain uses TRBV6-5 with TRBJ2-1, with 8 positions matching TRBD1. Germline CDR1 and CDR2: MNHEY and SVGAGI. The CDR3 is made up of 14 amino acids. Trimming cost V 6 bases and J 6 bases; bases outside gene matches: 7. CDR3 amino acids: CASRDRAGFNEQFF. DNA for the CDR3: TGTGCCAGCAGGGACAGGGCGGGGTTCAATGAGCAGTTCTTC.

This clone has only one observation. The CDR3 spells CASSAGQNEKLFF. The CDR3 bases are TGTGCCAGCTCAGCAGGACAGAATGAAAAACTGTTTTTT. The chain recombines TRBV18 with TRBJ1-4, with D perhaps matching TRBD1 (6 bases). The CDR3 runs 13 residues. Trimming stripped 5 bases from V and 5 bases from J, with 9 bases between. Germline assignment: CDR1 KGHSH and CDR2 LQKENI.